One and the same sample provided the 13 T cell receptor beta chains below, sequenced in a study of OX40 agonist ivuxolimab in advanced cancers. Profiled with immunoSEQ multiplex PCR; TCRdb holds only in-frame clones, not every one. Of under 80,000 clones in the sample, roughly four fifths were seen once. Material: CD4+ or CD8+ T cells sorted from blood, obtained in a trial of the OX40 agonist ivuxolimab. These receptors were taken from an adult with an advanced solid tumor such as melanoma, head and neck, liver or kidney cancer.

J is TRBJ2-3 and V is TRBV6-5; D is ambiguous. With 6 bases removed from V and 2 bases from J, the gap between germline ends came to 6 bases. Germline V gene data show CDR1 as MNHEY and CDR2 as SVGAGI. There are 12 residues in the CDR3. CDR3 sequence (DNA): TGTGCCAGCAGATCCTACACAGATACGCAGTATTTT. Protein product: CASRSYTDTQYF.

The chain carries TRBV19 and TRBJ1-5; D remains unclear. From germline, CDR1 is LNHDA and CDR2 SQIVND (reference sequence). The CDR3 extends over 17 amino acids. Trimming shortened V by 4 bases and J by 5 bases, and 21 bases separated the two germline ends. DNA of the CDR3: TGTGCCAGTAGTACGTCCGTGTGGGGTGGTCGGGATCAGCCCCAGCATTTT. It yields the protein CASSTSVWGGRDQPQHF.

The V call is TRBV28, the J call TRBJ2-7, with D uncertain. The CDR3 spans 12 residues. Germline loops: CDR1 MDHEN, CDR2 SYDVKM. Deletions cut 6 bases from V and 5 bases from J, with 11 bases between. The CDR3 protein is CASSQVRHEQYF. DNA of the CDR3: TGTGCCAGCAGCCAGGTCCGGCACGAGCAGTACTTC.

The chain employs TRBV5-1 and TRBJ2-7; either TRBD1 or TRBD2 may fit D (5 bases each). Germline V gene data show CDR1 as SGHRS and CDR2 as YFSETQ. The germline V and J ends were trimmed by 4 bases and 9 bases, with 29 bases remaining between them. The CDR3 has 17 amino acids. The CDR3 loop is CASSPGGTIRDDDPQYF. The CDR3 region has the DNA TGCGCCAGCAGCCCAGGAGGCACTATCCGGGACGATGATCCGCAGTACTTC.

V usage is TRBV7-9 and J usage is TRBJ1-1; 8 bases fit TRBD1. The CDR3 loop spans 14 amino acids. The ends lost 1 base at V and 5 bases at J; junction bases unmatched: 3. Germline V gives CDR1 SEHNR, CDR2 FQNEAQ (reference sequence). CDR3 in DNA: TGTGCCAGCAGCTTAGACAGGGGGGGTACTGAAGCTTTCTTT. Amino acids: CASSLDRGGTEAFF.

This chain joins TRBV28 and TRBJ2-7; D may match TRBD1 or TRBD2 (7 bases each). The CDR3 length is 13 residues. The germline V and J ends were trimmed by 5 bases and 6 bases, with 14 bases remaining between them. Per the germline V gene, CDR1 is MDHEN and CDR2 is SYDVKM. CDR3 residues: CASSQPGGGEQYF. The CDR3 DNA reads as TGTGCCAGCAGTCAACCAGGGGGGGGCGAGCAGTACTTC.

The rearrangement links TRBV7-3 to TRBJ2-1; 9 nucleotides line up with TRBD2. With 2 bases clipped from V and 5 bases from J, the junction kept 10 bases outside the gene matches. From germline, CDR1 is SGHTA and CDR2 FQGTGA. The CDR3 length is 17 residues. The CDR3 region has the DNA TGTGCCAGCAGCTTATACGACTCTAGCGGGATGAACAATGAGCAGTTCTTC. This encodes CASSLYDSSGMNNEQFF.

V gene TRBV7-9 combines with J gene TRBJ1-5, with TRBD1 matching 10 bases. The germline gives CDR1 SEHNR, CDR2 FQNEAQ (reference sequence). The J segment lost 11 bases and the V segment lost 5 bases, leaving 9 bases of the junction unmatched. This CDR3 has 14 amino acids. This CDR3 reads CASSLGQGGQAQHF. The CDR3, as DNA: TGTGCCAGCAGCCTAGGACAGGGGGGACAGGCCCAGCATTTT.

This sequence joins TRBV29-1 and TRBJ2-1; D not certain. CDR1 is SQVTM, CDR2 ANQGSEA, per germline. V lost 8 bases, J lost 14 bases, and 19 bases lay in between. The length of the CDR3 is 11 residues. The CDR3 sequence: CSFHNTDREFF. The CDR3 nucleotides are TGCAGCTTCCATAACACCGATCGGGAGTTCTTC.

The V and J genes are TRBV19 and TRBJ2-1; TRBD1 matches 8 bases. CDR3 size: 15 residues. Germline CDR1 reads LNHDA; CDR2 reads SQIVND (reference sequence). After removal of 6 bases from V and 2 bases from J, the junction contained 6 bases not matched to a gene. The CDR3 spells CASRGGQGTYNEQFF. CDR3 DNA: TGTGCCAGTAGAGGCGGACAGGGCACCTACAATGAGCAGTTCTTC.

The V and J genes are TRBV28 and TRBJ1-1; 11 bases align to TRBD1. The J segment lost 1 base and the V segment lost 7 bases, leaving 11 bases of the junction unmatched. Germline CDR1 reads MDHEN; CDR2 reads SYDVKM. This CDR3 contains 17 residues. In DNA, the CDR3 is TGTGCCAGCATCTTATTATCCGGGACAGGGGGGAACACTGAAGCTTTCTTT. Translation: CASILLSGTGGNTEAFF.

This clone appeared a few times. The chain joins TRBV6-1 to TRBJ2-7, with 8 bases lining up with TRBD1. The germline CDR1 and CDR2 sequences are MNHNS and SASEGT. The CDR3 is 14 residues long. The trim removed 4 bases at V and 6 bases at J, leaving 8 bases unmatched. The DNA of the CDR3 is TGTGCCAGCAGTGCGACAGGGGCCAACGCCGAGCAGTACTTC. It translates to CASSATGANAEQYF.

V is TRBV2 and J is TRBJ2-1, with D tentatively TRBD1 or TRBD2 (5 bases each). The CDR3 is 16 amino acids. V was pared by 1 base and J by 9 bases, with 19 bases between. Germline CDR1 and CDR2: SNHLY and FYNNEI. CDR3 sequence: CASSEEDTSLRGEQFF. The CDR3 nucleotides read TGTGCCAGCAGTGAAGAGGACACTTCTTTGAGGGGTGAGCAGTTCTTC.